This TCR beta chain was sequenced in a study of T cells after yellow fever vaccination. The 5'RACE template-switching step produced TCR cDNA and added a universal primer site and UMIs. TCRdb called the 5' RACE reads again in MiXCR, with one record for every CDR3 protein. The sample has around 530,000 distinct CDR3 sequences, approximately 16% seen once. This clonotype was counted only a few times. As yet, its antigen is unknown. Study conclusions and caveats: Repertoires sorted by FACS could include abundant clonotypes that are contaminants from the bulk population.

V gave up 3 bases and J gave up 12 bases; unmatched junction bases: 6. Germline CDR1 reads DFQATT; CDR2 reads SNEGSKA (reference sequence). The CDR3 runs to 12 residues. The specimen comprised PBMCs, sampled about 5 days after the first yellow fever vaccination. The chain couples TRBV20-1 to TRBJ2-1, with 9 positions matching TRBD2. The receptor's source is a man aged 18 to 30 who received the YFV17D yellow fever vaccine. This CDR3 reads CSASRGGEGQFF. Here the CDR3 DNA reads TGCAGTGCTAGCCGCGGGGGGGAAGGGCAGTTCTTC.